The 20 T cell receptor beta chains in this list originate from one sample, sequenced in a study of cytomegalovirus exposure and HLA in healthy donors. Generated by immunoSEQ multiplex PCR, the TCRdb table keeps only in-frame clones and is missing some. The profile shows 120,000 to 150,000 clones, approximately 85% of them singletons. What was sequenced was PBMCs. All receptors come from a woman between 25 and 40 years old in good health and CMV-seronegative.

The rearrangement joins TRBV5-1 to TRBJ1-1; TRBD1 agrees at 9 bases. The CDR3 has 14 amino acids. Germline-derived CDR1 and CDR2 are SGHRS and YFSETQ. J lost 1 base, V lost 3 bases, and 1 base had no gene match. The CDR3 nucleotides read TGCGCCAGCAGCTGGGGACAGGGGAACACTGAAGCTTTCTTT. It is translated as CASSWGQGNTEAFF.

The chain couples TRBV5-1 to TRBJ1-6, with D possibly matching TRBD1 (6 bases). Germline V gene sequence: CDR1 SGHRS, CDR2 YFSETQ. The length of the CDR3 is 16 residues. The V end lost 0 bases, the J end lost 7 bases, and 14 bases lay between the germline ends. The CDR3 DNA reads TGCGCCAGCAGCTTGGCCGGCAGGGGACCAAATTCACCCCTCCACTTT. This encodes CASSLAGRGPNSPLHF.

The V call is TRBV7-9, the J call TRBJ2-7; possible D gene TRBD2, 6 bases. This CDR3 has 14 amino acids. Trimming took 6 bases from V and 3 from J, leaving 15 bases between them. Germline V gene sequence: CDR1 SEHNR, CDR2 FQNEAQ (reference sequence). DNA for the CDR3: TGTGCCAGCAGTCCGTCGGGGGTTAGCTACGAGCAGTACTTC. Translating it yields CASSPSGVSYEQYF.

The chain joins TRBV9 to TRBJ2-7, with 8 bases aligning to TRBD1. The germline V gene has CDR1 SGDLS and CDR2 YYNGEE. The trim removed 2 bases at V and 6 bases at J, leaving 4 bases unmatched. This CDR3 comprises 13 residues. The CDR3 spells CASSVGQVGEQYF. The CDR3, as DNA: TGTGCCAGCAGCGTGGGACAGGTTGGCGAGCAGTACTTC. Supplemented by reference TRBV9 and TRBJ2-7, the full variable domain reads DSGVTQTPKHLITATGQRVTLRCSPRSGDLSVYWYQQSLDQGLQFLIQYYNGEERAKGNILERFSAQQFPDLHSELNLSSLELGDSALYFCASSVGQVGEQYFGPGTRLTVT.

V usage is TRBV9 and J usage is TRBJ2-1; tentatively, D is TRBD1 (6 bases). This CDR3 has 16 residues. The germline gives CDR1 SGDLS, CDR2 YYNGEE. V was pared by 0 bases and J by 7 bases, with 17 bases between. The CDR3 region is CASSVGSWGRGNEQFF. CDR3 in DNA: TGTGCCAGCAGCGTAGGAAGCTGGGGAAGGGGGAATGAGCAGTTCTTC. Full variable domain (rest looked up from reference TRBV9 and TRBJ2-1): DSGVTQTPKHLITATGQRVTLRCSPRSGDLSVYWYQQSLDQGLQFLIQYYNGEERAKGNILERFSAQQFPDLHSELNLSSLELGDSALYFCASSVGSWGRGNEQFFGPGTRLTVL.

The chain uses TRBV6-5 and TRBJ2-2; tentative D call: TRBD2 (6 bases). This CDR3 spans 14 amino acids. Germline assignment: CDR1 MNHEY and CDR2 SVGAGI. Trimming shortened V by 8 bases and J by 4 bases, and 14 bases separated the two germline ends. CDR3 loop: CASGGQGGTGELFF. CDR3 bases: TGTGCCAGCGGAGGGCAGGGAGGCACCGGGGAGCTGTTTTTT.

J is TRBJ2-7 and V is TRBV11-2; D is possibly TRBD1 (6 bases). This CDR3 region has 14 residues. The germline V and J ends were trimmed by 4 bases and 0 bases, with 10 bases remaining between them. Germline V gene sequence: CDR1 SGHAT, CDR2 FQNNGV. CDR3 amino acids: CASSSDSSSYEQYF. CDR3 bases: TGTGCCAGCAGCTCGGACAGTAGCTCCTACGAGCAGTACTTC.

The J gene is TRBJ2-1, the V gene TRBV28; TRBD1 aligns across 9 bases. V was pared by 4 bases and J by 6 bases, with 10 bases of the junction left unmatched. This CDR3 has 16 amino acids. The germline CDR1 and CDR2 sequences are MDHEN and SYDVKM. The CDR3 DNA sequence: TGTGCCAGCAGTTCAGCCGGGACAGGGTGGGGCAATGAGCAGTTCTTC. Encoded protein: CASSSAGTGWGNEQFF.

V usage is TRBV7-6 and J usage is TRBJ2-5, with 11 bases that match TRBD2. This CDR3 has 16 residues. V trimming: 4 bases; J trimming: 5 bases; junction bases outside the gene matches: 9. The V gene's germline CDR1 is SGHVS and CDR2 FNYEAQ. This CDR3 reads CASSYLAGGTGETQYF. CDR3 DNA sequence: TGTGCCAGCAGCTATCTAGCGGGGGGTACGGGGGAGACCCAGTACTTC.

The chain employs TRBV2 and TRBJ1-5; TRBD1 matches 9 bases. J was trimmed by 5 bases and V by 6 bases; bases with no gene match: 8. This CDR3 has 15 amino acids. The germline CDR1 and CDR2 sequences are SNHLY and FYNNEI. The CDR3: CASRKLQGADQPQHF. Here the CDR3 DNA reads TGTGCCAGCAGGAAGCTACAGGGGGCGGATCAGCCCCAGCATTTT.

As regards this clone: Compared with germline, one end of the junction differs, possibly owing to a read error. The J gene is TRBJ2-5, the V gene TRBV27; 11 nucleotides align to TRBD2. Germline loops: CDR1 MNHEY, CDR2 SMNVEV (reference sequence). The CDR3 is 12 amino acids. The CDR3 sequence: CASSPIAGGPHF. CDR3 in DNA: TGTGCCAGCAGTCCTATAGCGGGGGGGCCGCACTTC.

The chain carries TRBV21-1 and TRBJ1-2; the table calls TRBD1, which could not be checked here. TRBV21-1 is designated a pseudogene. There are 11 residues in the CDR3. The DNA for the CDR3 is TGTGCCAGCTACAGGGGGAATGGCTACACCTTC. Protein product: CASYRGNGYTF.

V usage is TRBV28 and J usage is TRBJ1-1; 7 bases line up with TRBD1. Germline trimming cut 3 bases from V and 0 bases from J; bases unmatched to any gene: 7. CDR3 length: 16 residues. Germline V lookup: CDR1 MDHEN, CDR2 SYDVKM. The chain's CDR3 is CASSFSGRGLNTEAFF. For the CDR3, the DNA is TGTGCCAGCAGTTTCTCCGGGAGGGGGCTGAACACTGAAGCTTTCTTT. The variable domain in full, completed from reference TRBV28 and TRBJ1-1, reads DVKVTQSSRYLVKRTGEKVFLECVQDMDHENMFWYRQDPGLGLRLIYFSYDVKMKEKGDIPEGYSVSREKKERFSLILESASTNQTSMYLCASSFSGRGLNTEAFFGQGTRLTVV.

V and J are TRBV11-2 and TRBJ2-5; tentatively, D is TRBD1 (5 bases). V dropped 2 bases and J dropped 4 bases, with 11 bases sitting between them. Germline CDR1 reads SGHAT; CDR2 reads FQNNGV. The CDR3 spans 14 residues. The CDR3 loop is CASSLSGRVETQYF. For the CDR3, the DNA is TGTGCCAGCAGCTTAAGTGGCAGGGTAGAGACCCAGTACTTC.

The chain couples TRBV7-9 to TRBJ1-4, with 8 bases lining up with TRBD1. Germline V lookup: CDR1 SEHNR, CDR2 FQNEAQ (reference sequence). The junction had 10 bases not matched to a gene; V was cut back by 5 bases and J by 5 bases. The CDR3 is 16 amino acids. CDR3 sequence reads: CASSQDLGQGNEKLFF. The CDR3 nucleotides are TGTGCCAGCAGCCAAGATCTCGGACAGGGAAATGAAAAACTGTTTTTT.

V is TRBV5-1 and J is TRBJ2-7; 7 nucleotides align to TRBD1. The junction had 5 bases not matched to a gene; V was cut back by 4 bases and J by 4 bases. This CDR3 is 13 amino acids long. From germline, CDR1 is SGHRS and CDR2 YFSETQ. For the CDR3, the DNA is TGCGCCAGCAGCATATCGACAGGGTACGAGCAGTACTTC. Residues: CASSISTGYEQYF.

The gene calls are TRBV2 and TRBJ1-3; weak D call: TRBD1 (5 bases). V dropped 8 bases and J dropped 2 bases, with 10 bases sitting between them. Germline-derived CDR1 and CDR2 are SNHLY and FYNNEI. The CDR3 sequence is 13 residues long. For the CDR3, the DNA is TGTGCCAGCTCGGCGGGACCTGGAAACACCATATATTTT. It codes for CASSAGPGNTIYF.

The chain has TRBV9 and TRBJ1-6, with TRBD1 matching 9 bases. In germline, CDR1 is SGDLS, CDR2 YYNGEE. The CDR3 covers 17 residues. V gave up 3 bases and J gave up 5 bases; unmatched junction bases: 9. Here the CDR3 DNA reads TGTGCCAGCAGCGCGGGGACAGGGACAAAAAATAATTCACCCCTCCACTTT. This gives the protein CASSAGTGTKNNSPLHF.

V is TRBV5-1 and J is TRBJ1-1; weak D call: TRBD1 (5 bases). CDR1 is SGHRS, CDR2 YFSETQ, per germline. V was pared by 0 bases and J by 7 bases, with 10 bases between. This CDR3 has 13 amino acids. The chain's CDR3 is CASSLEGWDEAFF. The CDR3 DNA is TGCGCCAGCAGCTTGGAGGGGTGGGATGAAGCTTTCTTT. Variable domain in full (rest from reference TRBV5-1 and TRBJ1-1): KAGVTQTPRYLIKTRGQQVTLSCSPISGHRSVSWYQQTPGQGLQFLFEYFSETQRNKGNFPGRFSGRQFSNSRSEMNVSTLELGDSALYLCASSLEGWDEAFFGQGTRLTVV.

The chain couples TRBV9 to TRBJ2-2, with 8 bases aligning to TRBD1. This CDR3 spans 14 amino acids. Germline V CDR1 and CDR2: SGDLS, YYNGEE. V shed 4 bases, J shed 6 bases, and the junction held 5 bases outside the gene matches. CDR3 sequence reads: CASSQGAFSGELFF. The CDR3 DNA sequence: TGTGCCAGCAGCCAGGGGGCTTTTTCCGGGGAGCTGTTTTTT.